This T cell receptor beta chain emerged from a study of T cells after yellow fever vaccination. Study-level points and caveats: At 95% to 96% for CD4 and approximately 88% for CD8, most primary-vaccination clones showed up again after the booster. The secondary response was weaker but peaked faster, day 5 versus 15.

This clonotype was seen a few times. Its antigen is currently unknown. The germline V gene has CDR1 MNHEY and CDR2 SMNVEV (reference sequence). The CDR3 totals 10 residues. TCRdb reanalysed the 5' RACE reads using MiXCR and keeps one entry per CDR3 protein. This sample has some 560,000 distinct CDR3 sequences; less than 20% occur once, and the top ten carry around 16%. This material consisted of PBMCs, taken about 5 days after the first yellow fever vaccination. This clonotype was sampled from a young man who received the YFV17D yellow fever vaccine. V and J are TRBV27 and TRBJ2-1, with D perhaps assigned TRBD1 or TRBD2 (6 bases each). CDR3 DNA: TGTGCTCGAAGGGGGGACGAGCAGTTCTTC. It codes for CARRGDEQFF.